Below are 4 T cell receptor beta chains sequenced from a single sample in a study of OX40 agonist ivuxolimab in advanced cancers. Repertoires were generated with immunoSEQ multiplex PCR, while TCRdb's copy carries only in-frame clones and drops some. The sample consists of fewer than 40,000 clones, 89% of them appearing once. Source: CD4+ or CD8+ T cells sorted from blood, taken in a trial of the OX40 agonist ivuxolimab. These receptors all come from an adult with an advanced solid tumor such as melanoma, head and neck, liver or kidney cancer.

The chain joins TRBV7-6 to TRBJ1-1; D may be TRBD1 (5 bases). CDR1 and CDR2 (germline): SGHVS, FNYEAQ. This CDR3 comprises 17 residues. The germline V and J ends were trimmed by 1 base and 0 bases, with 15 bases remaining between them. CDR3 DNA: TGTGCCAGCAGCTTAGTGTCCCAGGGAAACATGAACACTGAAGCTTTCTTT. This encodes CASSLVSQGNMNTEAFF.

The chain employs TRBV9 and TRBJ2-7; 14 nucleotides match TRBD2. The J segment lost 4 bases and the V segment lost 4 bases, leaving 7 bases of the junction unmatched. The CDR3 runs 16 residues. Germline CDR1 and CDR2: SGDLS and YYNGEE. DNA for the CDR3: TGTGCCAGCAGCCCAGGGACTAGCGGGAGCGGGTACGAGCAGTACTTC. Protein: CASSPGTSGSGYEQYF.

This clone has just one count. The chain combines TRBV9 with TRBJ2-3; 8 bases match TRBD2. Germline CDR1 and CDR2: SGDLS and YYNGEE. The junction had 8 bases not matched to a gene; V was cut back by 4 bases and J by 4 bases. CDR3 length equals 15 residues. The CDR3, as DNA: TGTGCCAGCAGCCCAGGTGGACTAGCAGCAGATACGCAGTATTTT. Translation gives CASSPGGLAADTQYF.

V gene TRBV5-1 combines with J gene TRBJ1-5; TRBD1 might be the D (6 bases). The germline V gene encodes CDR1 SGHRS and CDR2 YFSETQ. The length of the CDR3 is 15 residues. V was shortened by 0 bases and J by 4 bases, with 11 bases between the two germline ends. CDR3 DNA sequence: TGCGCCAGCAGCTTGGAAGGGGGGACTAATCAGCCCCAGCATTTT. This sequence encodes CASSLEGGTNQPQHF. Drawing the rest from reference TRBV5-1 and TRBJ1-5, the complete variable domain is KAGVTQTPRYLIKTRGQQVTLSCSPISGHRSVSWYQQTPGQGLQFLFEYFSETQRNKGNFPGRFSGRQFSNSRSEMNVSTLELGDSALYLCASSLEGGTNQPQHFGDGTRLSIL.